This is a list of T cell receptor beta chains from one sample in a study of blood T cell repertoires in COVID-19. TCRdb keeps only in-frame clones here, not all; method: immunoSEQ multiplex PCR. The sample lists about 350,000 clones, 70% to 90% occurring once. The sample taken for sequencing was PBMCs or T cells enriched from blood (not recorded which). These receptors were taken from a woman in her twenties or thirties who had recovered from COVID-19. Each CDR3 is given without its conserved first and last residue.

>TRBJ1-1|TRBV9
ASSVDGNTEAF
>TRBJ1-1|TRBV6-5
ASRGQAHTEAF
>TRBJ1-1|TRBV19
ASKEWNTEAF
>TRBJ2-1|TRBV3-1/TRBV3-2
ASSDLATGEQF
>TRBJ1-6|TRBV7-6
ASSPVNSPLH
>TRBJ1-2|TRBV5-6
ASSLPTGVEGYT
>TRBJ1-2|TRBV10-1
ARKTGADGYT
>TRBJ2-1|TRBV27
ASRREGTPSYNEQF
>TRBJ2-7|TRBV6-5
ASSYSPGDDEQY
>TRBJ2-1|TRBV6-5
ASSLAGDHNEQF
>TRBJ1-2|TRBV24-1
ATSHIDRSYGYT
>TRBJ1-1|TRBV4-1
ASSQSGTGDEAF
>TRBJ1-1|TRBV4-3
ASSPLGALDRNTEAF
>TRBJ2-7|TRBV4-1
ASSPGQGTSYEQY
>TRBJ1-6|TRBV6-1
ASRYRDTLH
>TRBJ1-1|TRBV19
ASSEGDGRGAEAF
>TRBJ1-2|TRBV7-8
ASSHPGTGGVGYT
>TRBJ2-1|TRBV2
ASSVSSGGAQEQF
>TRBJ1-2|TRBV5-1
ASEPGNRDYGYT
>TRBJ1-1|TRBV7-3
ASSPHPGRTEAF
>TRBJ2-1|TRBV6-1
ASSEGAKWTSGGLWEQF
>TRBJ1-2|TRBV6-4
ASSEDAGPGNYGYT
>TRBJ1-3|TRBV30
AWSTGAGNTIY
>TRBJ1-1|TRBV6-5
ASGVGARTEAF
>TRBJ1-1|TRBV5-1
ASSSRGQPNTEAF
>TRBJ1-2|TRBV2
ASSETRPPRDYGYT
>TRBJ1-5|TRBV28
ASSDTGGQWVQPQH
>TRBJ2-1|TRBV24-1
ATSDSPGGTNEQF
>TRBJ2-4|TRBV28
ASSGGSQNIQY
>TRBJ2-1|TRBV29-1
SVENLATNNEQF
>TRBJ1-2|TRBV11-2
ASSWGDSYGYT
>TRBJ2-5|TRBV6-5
ASSISGGLAETQY
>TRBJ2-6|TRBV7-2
ASSLAYSGHGGANVLT
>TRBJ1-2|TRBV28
ASSSPPDRGRPNYGYT
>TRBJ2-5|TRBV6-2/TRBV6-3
ASSYRTGGGETQY
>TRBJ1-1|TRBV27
ASSLGGYKNTEAF
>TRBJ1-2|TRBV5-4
ASSLRPGAADYGYT
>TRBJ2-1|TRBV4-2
ASSQRDSSLEQF
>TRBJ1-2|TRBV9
ASSGGTGTGGYT
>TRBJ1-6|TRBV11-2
ASSTRTGQGAPLH
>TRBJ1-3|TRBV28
ASNPGRGRAGNTIY
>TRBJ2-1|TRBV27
ASSLSSSITYNEQF
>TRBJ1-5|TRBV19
ASSTDPTDQPQH
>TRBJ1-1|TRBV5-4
ASNGRGHTEAF
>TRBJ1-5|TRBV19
ASSIMAAAGGLSPQH
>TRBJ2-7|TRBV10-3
AISEDDRIGYEQY
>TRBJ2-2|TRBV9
ASSVEAATGELF
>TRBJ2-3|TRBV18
ASSLRDSSTDTQY
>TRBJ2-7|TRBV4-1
ASSQDRGEQY
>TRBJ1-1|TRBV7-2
ASSLVFLGQENTEAF
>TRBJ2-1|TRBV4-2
ASSQDWYRGQNNEQF
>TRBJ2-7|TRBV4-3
ASSPSFRSHNYEQY
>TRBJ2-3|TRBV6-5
ASSPPVRTDTQY
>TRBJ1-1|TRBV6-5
ASSYQTGQGIAEAF
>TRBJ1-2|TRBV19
ASSIGTSGGRGYT
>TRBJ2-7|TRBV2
ASSPTVGSSYEQY
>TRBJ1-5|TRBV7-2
ASSLGAPGGSQPQH
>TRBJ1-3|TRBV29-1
SVSGDSPGNTIY
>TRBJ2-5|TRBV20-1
SALEETQY
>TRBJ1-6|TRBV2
ASSDGQLDNSPLH